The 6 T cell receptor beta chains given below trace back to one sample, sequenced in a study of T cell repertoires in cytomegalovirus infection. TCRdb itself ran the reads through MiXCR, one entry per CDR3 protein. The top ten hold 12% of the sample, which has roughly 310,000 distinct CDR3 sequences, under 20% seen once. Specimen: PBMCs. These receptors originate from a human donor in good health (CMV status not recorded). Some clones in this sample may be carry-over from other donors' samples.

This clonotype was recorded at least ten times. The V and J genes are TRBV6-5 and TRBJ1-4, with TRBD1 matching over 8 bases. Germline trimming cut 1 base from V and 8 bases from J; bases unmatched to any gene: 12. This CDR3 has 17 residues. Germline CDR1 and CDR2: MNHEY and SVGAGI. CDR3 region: CASSYFSGTGGDEKLFF. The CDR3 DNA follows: TGTGCCAGCAGTTACTTTTCTGGGACAGGCGGGGACGAAAAACTGTTTTTT.

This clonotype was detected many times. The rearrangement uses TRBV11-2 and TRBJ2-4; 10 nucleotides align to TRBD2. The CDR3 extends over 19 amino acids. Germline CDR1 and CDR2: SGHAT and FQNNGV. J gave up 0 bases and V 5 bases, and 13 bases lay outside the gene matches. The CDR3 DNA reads TGTGCCAGCAGCCCCATCAGCGGGGGGGCCAGGGAAGCCAAAAACATTCAGTACTTC. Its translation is CASSPISGGAREAKNIQYF.

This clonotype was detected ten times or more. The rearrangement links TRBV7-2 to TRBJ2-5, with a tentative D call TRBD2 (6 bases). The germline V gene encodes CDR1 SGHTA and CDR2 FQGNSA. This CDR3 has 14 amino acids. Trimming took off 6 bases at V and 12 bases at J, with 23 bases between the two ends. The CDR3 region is CASRTQEAGREKYF. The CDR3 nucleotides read TGTGCCAGCAGAACCCAGGAGGCGGGCCGGGAGAAGTACTTC.

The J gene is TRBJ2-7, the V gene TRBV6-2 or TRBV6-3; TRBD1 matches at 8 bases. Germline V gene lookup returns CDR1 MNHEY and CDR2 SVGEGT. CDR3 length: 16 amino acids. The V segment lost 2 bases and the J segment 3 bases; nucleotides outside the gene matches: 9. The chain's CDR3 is CASSYLRDRLLYEQYF. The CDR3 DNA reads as TGTGCCAGCAGTTACCTCCGGGACAGGTTGCTCTACGAGCAGTACTTC.

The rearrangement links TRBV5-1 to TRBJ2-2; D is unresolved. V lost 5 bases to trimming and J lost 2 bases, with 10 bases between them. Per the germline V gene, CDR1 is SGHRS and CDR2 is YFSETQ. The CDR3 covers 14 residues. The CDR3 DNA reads TGCGCCAGCAGTTTTGGATCAAACACCGGGGAGCTGTTTTTT. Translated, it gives CASSFGSNTGELFF. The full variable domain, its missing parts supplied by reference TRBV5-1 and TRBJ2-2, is KAGVTQTPRYLIKTRGQQVTLSCSPISGHRSVSWYQQTPGQGLQFLFEYFSETQRNKGNFPGRFSGRQFSNSRSEMNVSTLELGDSALYLCASSFGSNTGELFFGEGSRLTVL.

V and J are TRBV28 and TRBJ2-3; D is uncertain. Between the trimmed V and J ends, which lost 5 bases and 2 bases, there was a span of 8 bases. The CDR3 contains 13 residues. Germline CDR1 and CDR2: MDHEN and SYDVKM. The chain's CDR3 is CASSTAPTDTQYF. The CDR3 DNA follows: TGTGCCAGCAGTACCGCCCCCACAGATACGCAGTATTTT.